This section outlines one TCR beta chain sequence together with its context. Its antigen is not known. With 4 bases clipped from V and 4 bases from J, the junction kept 6 bases outside the gene matches. This CDR3 has 14 residues. The germline V gene encodes CDR1 SNHLY and CDR2 FYNNEI. TCRdb keeps only in-frame clones here, not all; method: immunoSEQ multiplex PCR. The sample yields more than 400,000 clones, less than 95% seen once. The treatment is: some 20 received Ad26.COV2.S at low or high dose, single or two shots; about 5 received placebo; per-sample allocation not given. Sampling happened 63 days after the first vaccine or placebo injection. This specimen belongs to a study of Ad26.COV2.S vaccination and SARS-CoV-2 variants. Across the study: Among those in the COV1001 Ad26.COV2.S trial arm was the donor. Dosing was one shot or two shots 56 days apart.

General study points: Compared with placebo recipients, vaccine recipients had higher spike-specific TCR breadth. Using TCR breadth and depth analyses may have led to underestimated total T cell responses.

The sequenced sample was peripheral blood, obtained in a trial of Ad26.COV2.S vaccine versus placebo. This receptor was obtained from a person between 18 and 60 years old who received the Ad26.COV2.S COVID-19 vaccine or a placebo. The J gene is TRBJ1-2, the V gene TRBV2; 7 bases are shared with TRBD1. The CDR3 is CASSGPGTAYGYTF. CDR3 in DNA: TGTGCCAGCAGTGGGCCGGGGACAGCCTATGGCTACACCTTC.